This entry features one T cell receptor (beta chain) sequence. Its antigen is not identified. This record comes from a study of graft-versus-host responses after intestinal transplantation. The germline gives CDR1 PRHDT, CDR2 FYEKMQ (reference sequence). The CDR3 totals 12 residues. Trimming cost V 1 base and J 1 base, with 2 bases left between them. The method was immunoSEQ multiplex PCR; TCRdb's version includes in-frame clones alone and lacks a portion of them. This table holds tens of thousands of clones, about 96% found once. The input for sequencing was unstimulated CD8+ T cells sorted from spleen or lymph node cells, taken before transplant. The chain couples TRBV13 to TRBJ2-7; D remains unclear. The clonotype comes from a human donor who was the organ donor for an intestinal transplant. The CDR3 is CASSLESYEQYF. DNA for the CDR3: TGTGCCAGCAGCTTAGAATCCTACGAGCAGTACTTC.